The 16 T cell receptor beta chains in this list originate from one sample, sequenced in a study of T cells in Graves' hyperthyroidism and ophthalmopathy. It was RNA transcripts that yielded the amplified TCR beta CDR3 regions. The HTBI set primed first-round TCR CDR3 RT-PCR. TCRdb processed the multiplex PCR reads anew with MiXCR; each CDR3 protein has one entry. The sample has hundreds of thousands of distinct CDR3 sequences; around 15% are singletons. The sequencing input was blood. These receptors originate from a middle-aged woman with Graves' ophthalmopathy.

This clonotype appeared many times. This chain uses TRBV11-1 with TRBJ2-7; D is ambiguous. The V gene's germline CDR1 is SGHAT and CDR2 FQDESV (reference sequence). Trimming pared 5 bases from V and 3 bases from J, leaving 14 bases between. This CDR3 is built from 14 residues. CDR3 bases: TGTGCCAGCAGCGCCCACCGGGTCATCTACGAGCAGTACTTC. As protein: CASSAHRVIYEQYF.

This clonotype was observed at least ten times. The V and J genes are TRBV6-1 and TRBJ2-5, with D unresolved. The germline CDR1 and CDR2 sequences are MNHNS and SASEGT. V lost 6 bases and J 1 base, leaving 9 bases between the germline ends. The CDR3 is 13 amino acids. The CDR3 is CASRPSGQETQYF. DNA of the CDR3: TGTGCCAGCAGGCCCAGTGGCCAAGAGACCCAGTACTTC.

The CDR3 DNA follows: TGCAGTGCTAGCCCCGGGGTCGATGGCTACACCTTC. This sequence encodes CSASPGVDGYTF. This sequence joins TRBV20-1 and TRBJ1-2; D not certain. CDR1 and CDR2 from the germline V gene are DFQATT and SNEGSKA (reference sequence). The CDR3 is made up of 12 amino acids. V was cut by 3 bases and J by 6 bases, with 11 bases left in between.

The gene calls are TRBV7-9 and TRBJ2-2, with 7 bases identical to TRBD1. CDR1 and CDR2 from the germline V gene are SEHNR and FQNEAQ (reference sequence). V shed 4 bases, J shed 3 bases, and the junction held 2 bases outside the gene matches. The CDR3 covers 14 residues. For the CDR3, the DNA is TGTGCCAGCAGCTCCGGACAGGACACCGGGGAGCTGTTTTTT. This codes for CASSSGQDTGELFF.

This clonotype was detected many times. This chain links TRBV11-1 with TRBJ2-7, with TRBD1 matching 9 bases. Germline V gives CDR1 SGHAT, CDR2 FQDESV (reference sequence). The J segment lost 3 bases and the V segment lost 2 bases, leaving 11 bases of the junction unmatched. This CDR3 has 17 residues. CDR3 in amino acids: CASSLRSGRDRDYEQYF. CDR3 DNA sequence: TGTGCCAGCAGCTTACGATCCGGACGGGACAGGGACTACGAGCAGTACTTC.

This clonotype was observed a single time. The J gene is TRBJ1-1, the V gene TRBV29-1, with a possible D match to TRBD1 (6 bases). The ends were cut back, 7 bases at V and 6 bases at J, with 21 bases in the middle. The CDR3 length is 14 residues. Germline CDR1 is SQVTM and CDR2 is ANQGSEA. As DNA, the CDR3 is TGCAGCGCCGTATATACAGGGTTTATCGCTGAAGCTTTCTTT. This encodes CSAVYTGFIAEAFF.

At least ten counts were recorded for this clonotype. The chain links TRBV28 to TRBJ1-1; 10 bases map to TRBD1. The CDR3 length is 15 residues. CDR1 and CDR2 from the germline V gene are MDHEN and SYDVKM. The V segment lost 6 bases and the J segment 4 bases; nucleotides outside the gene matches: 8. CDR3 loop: CASRGQGVGVTEAFF. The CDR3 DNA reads TGTGCCAGCAGAGGACAGGGGGTGGGGGTCACTGAAGCTTTCTTT.

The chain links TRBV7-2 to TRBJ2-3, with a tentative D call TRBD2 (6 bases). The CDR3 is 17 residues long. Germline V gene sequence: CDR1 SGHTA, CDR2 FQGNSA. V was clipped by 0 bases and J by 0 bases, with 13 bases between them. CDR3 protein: CASSLAHGTGSTDTQYF. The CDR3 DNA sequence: TGTGCCAGCAGCTTAGCGCATGGGACTGGGAGCACAGATACGCAGTATTTT. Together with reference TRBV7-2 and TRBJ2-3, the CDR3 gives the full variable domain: GAGVSQSPSNKVTEKGKDVELRCDPISGHTALYWYRQSLGQGLEFLIYFQGNSAPDKSGLPSDRFSAERTGGSVSTLTIQRTQQEDSAVYLCASSLAHGTGSTDTQYFGPGTRLTVL.

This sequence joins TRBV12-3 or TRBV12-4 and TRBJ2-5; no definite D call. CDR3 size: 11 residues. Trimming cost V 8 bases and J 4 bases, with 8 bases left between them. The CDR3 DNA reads TGTGCCAGCGCCTTGGGAGAGACCCAGTACTTC. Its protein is CASALGETQYF.

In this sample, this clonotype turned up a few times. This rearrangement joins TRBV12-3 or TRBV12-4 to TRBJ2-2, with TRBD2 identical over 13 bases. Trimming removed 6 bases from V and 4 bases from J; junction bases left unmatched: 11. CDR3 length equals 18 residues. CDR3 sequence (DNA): TGTGCCAGCAGAGGGGGGACTAGCGGGAATTTGGTCACCGGGGAGCTGTTTTTT. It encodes CASRGGTSGNLVTGELFF.

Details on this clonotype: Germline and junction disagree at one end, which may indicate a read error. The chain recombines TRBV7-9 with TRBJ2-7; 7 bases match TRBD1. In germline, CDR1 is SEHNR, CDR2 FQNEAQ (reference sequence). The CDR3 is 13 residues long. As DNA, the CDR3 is TGTGTCAGCAGCCTGACAGGGCGGAACGAGCAGTACTTC. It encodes CVSSLTGRNEQYF.

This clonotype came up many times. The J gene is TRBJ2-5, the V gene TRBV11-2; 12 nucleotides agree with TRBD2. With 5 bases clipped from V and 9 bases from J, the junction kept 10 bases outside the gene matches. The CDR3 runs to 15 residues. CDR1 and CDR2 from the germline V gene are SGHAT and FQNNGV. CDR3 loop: CASSARLAGEEAQYF. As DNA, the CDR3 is TGTGCCAGCAGCGCCAGACTAGCGGGAGAGGAGGCCCAGTACTTC.

CDR3 sequence (DNA): TGCAGCATAGGACTAGCGGGAGAAACAGATACGCAGTATTTT. This codes for CSIGLAGETDTQYF. The rearrangement uses TRBV29-1 and TRBJ2-3, with 13 bases aligning to TRBD2. CDR1 and CDR2 from the germline V gene are SQVTM and ANQGSEA. There are 14 residues in the CDR3. Unmatched junction bases numbered 5, after V lost 8 bases and J lost 3 bases.

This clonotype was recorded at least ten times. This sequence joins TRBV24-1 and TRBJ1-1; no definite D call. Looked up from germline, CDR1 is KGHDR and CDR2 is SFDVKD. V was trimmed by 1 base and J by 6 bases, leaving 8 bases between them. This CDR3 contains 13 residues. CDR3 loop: CATSDFRSAEAFF. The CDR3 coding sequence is TGTGCCACCAGTGATTTCAGGAGCGCTGAAGCTTTCTTT.

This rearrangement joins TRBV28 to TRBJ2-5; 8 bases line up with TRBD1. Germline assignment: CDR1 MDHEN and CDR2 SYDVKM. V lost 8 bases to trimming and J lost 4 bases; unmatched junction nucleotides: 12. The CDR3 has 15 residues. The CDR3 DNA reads TGTGCCAGCGGAAATGGACAGGGAAGGGCAGAGACCCAGTACTTC. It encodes CASGNGQGRAETQYF. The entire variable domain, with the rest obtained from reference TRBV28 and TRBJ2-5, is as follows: DVKVTQSSRYLVKRTGEKVFLECVQDMDHENMFWYRQDPGLGLRLIYFSYDVKMKEKGDIPEGYSVSREKKERFSLILESASTNQTSMYLCASGNGQGRAETQYFGPGTRLLVL.

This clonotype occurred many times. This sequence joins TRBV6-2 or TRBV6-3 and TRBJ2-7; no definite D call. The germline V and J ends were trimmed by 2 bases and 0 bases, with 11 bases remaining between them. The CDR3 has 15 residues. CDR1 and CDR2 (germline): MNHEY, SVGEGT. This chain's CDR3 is CASSYGRRNSYEQYF. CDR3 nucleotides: TGTGCCAGCAGTTACGGGCGAAGGAACTCCTACGAGCAGTACTTC.